The 8 T cell receptor beta chains below were found in one sample sequenced in a study of control samples from healthy donors and cancer patients. Only in-frame clones appear in the TCRdb table, and some are missing; sequencing was by immunoSEQ multiplex PCR. The sample lists 75,000 to 90,000 clones; approximately 86% were seen once. Sample: blood. The receptors originated from a man younger than 40 in good health.

This chain links TRBV15 with TRBJ1-4; D might be TRBD1 (5 bases). CDR1 LNHNV and CDR2 YYDKDF come from the germline V gene (reference sequence). V lost 0 bases to trimming and J lost 6 bases, with 8 bases between them. The CDR3 runs 14 residues. The CDR3 nucleotides read TGTGCCACCAGCAGAGATCAGGGTCATGAAAAACTGTTTTTT. This translates into CATSRDQGHEKLFF.

This clone turned up a few times. The rearrangement links TRBV7-9 to TRBJ1-5; D is unclear. The CDR3 runs 12 residues. CDR1 and CDR2 from the germline V gene are SEHNR and FQNEAQ (reference sequence). With 1 base removed from V and 4 bases from J, the gap between germline ends came to 2 bases. This CDR3 reads CASSLGNQPQHF. CDR3 DNA: TGTGCCAGCAGCTTAGGAAATCAGCCCCAGCATTTT.

This clone was observed a single time. CDR3 loop: CATGKPSGGLTDTQYF. CDR3 sequence (DNA): TGTGCCACCGGAAAACCTAGCGGGGGGCTCACAGATACGCAGTATTTT. This chain connects TRBV24-1 to TRBJ2-3; 11 positions agree with TRBD2. J lost 2 bases, V lost 9 bases, and 9 bases had no gene match. The CDR3 spans 16 residues. Germline loops: CDR1 KGHDR, CDR2 SFDVKD.

This sequence joins TRBV9 and TRBJ2-3, with TRBD1 matching over 7 bases. This CDR3 has 15 residues. Unmatched junction bases numbered 7, after V lost 0 bases and J lost 6 bases. Germline loops: CDR1 SGDLS, CDR2 YYNGEE. CDR3 residues: CASSVGQGRVDTQYF. The CDR3 DNA reads as TGTGCCAGCAGCGTAGGACAGGGAAGAGTGGATACGCAGTATTTT.

V is TRBV7-3 and J is TRBJ2-1, with D tentatively TRBD2 (6 bases). This CDR3 contains 15 residues. CDR1 is SGHTA and CDR2 is FQGTGA in the germline V gene. Trimming took 5 bases from V and 9 from J, leaving 20 bases between them. CDR3 bases: TGTGCCAGCAGCATCCTCGCCACGGGAGTGGGTGAGCAGTTCTTC. Translated: CASSILATGVGEQFF. Combining the CDR3 with reference TRBV7-3 and TRBJ2-1 gives the whole variable domain GAGVSQTPSNKVTEKGKYVELRCDPISGHTALYWYRQSLGQGPEFLIYFQGTGAADDSGLPNDRFFAVRPEGSVSTLKIQRTERGDSAVYLCASSILATGVGEQFFGPGTRLTVL.

This clone appeared once. This chain joins TRBV12-3 or TRBV12-4 and TRBJ1-1; TRBD1 matches 9 bases. With 7 bases clipped from V and 10 bases from J, the junction kept 10 bases outside the gene matches. The CDR3 is made up of 13 amino acids. The chain's CDR3 is CASTILQGAGAFF. Here the CDR3 DNA reads TGTGCCAGCACCATCTTACAGGGGGCTGGAGCTTTCTTT.

This chain joins TRBV6-1 and TRBJ1-1, with D perhaps matching TRBD1 (6 bases). The germline V gene encodes CDR1 MNHNS and CDR2 SASEGT. Trimming removed 3 bases at V and 4 bases at J, with 9 bases between. This CDR3 contains 13 residues. This CDR3 is CASSDRGGTEAFF. The CDR3 DNA follows: TGTGCCAGCAGTGACAGGGGTGGCACTGAAGCTTTCTTT.

The V gene is TRBV6-5, the J gene TRBJ2-4; D call uncertain. Deletions cut 0 bases from V and 1 base from J, with 7 bases between. There are 15 residues in the CDR3. CDR1 is MNHEY and CDR2 is SVGAGI in the germline V gene. CDR3 nucleotide sequence: TGTGCCAGCAGTTACTCGACCAAGGCCAAAAACATTCAGTACTTC. This codes for CASSYSTKAKNIQYF.